This T cell receptor (beta chain) was identified in a study of blood T cell repertoires in COVID-19 (dated by TCRdb to 2018 to 2020). For context, the study as a whole: Samples from collaborators originated in the United States, Italy and Spain and spanned both the acute and convalescent phases of COVID-19. Deeply sampled blood TCRbeta repertoires from subjects exposed to, actively infected with, or recovered from COVID-19 were included in the dataset. The samples were drawn from the first 160 participants of the ongoing ImmuneRACE study and from roughly 1,300 subjects provided by 6 global collaborators. The repertoires were released in a freely available public database meant as a resource for research on the immune response to SARS-CoV-2. The material from the prospective study consisted of cDNA or gDNA derived from T cells, B-cell-depleted T cells, or PBMCs. HLA class I and class II types, where available, came from metadata supplied by the sample provider rather than from assay-based typing. The sample metadata nearly always contained a de-identified subject ID, COVID-19 status, age in years and sex.

Each collaborating institution followed its own protocols to collect whole blood in K2EDTA tubes. For TCRbeta analysis, collaborator samples were shipped as frozen whole blood, as isolated PBMCs, or as DNA extracted from either sample type. Concerning this clone: The antigen this receptor binds is unknown. Per-base qualities were not stored, and no clone one base away is much larger.

V lost 2 bases and J lost 2 bases, and the count of bases not matched to a germline gene is 5. From a lookup of the germline V gene, CDR1 and CDR2 are MDHEN and SYDVKM. From its cysteine to its phenylalanine, the CDR3 spans 16 amino acids. This entry keeps only the CDR3 DNA: 48 bases, framed from base 1. The investigation overall reported the following: The quantity of clinical and demographic metadata differed by source and by participant and was supplied without curation.

TCRbeta CDR3 regions were amplified from genomic DNA using the immunoSEQ Assay, a bias-controlled multiplex PCR. Per the source publication's procedure: The number of nucleated cells in each sample was estimated by amplification of reference gene primers within the assay. To quantify the absolute abundance of each unique TCRbeta CDR3 rearrangement, sequence reads were collapsed and filtered. For each sample, productive Simpson clonality was calculated by taking the square root of Simpson's diversity index across productive rearrangements. What TCRdb holds here is the immuneACCESS table cut down to in-frame rearrangements. Part of the clones is not present; checked against another copy, under half of the missing clones reflect an unresolved V gene, and the others are unexplained. Clone size and the V and J calls come from that table; the DNA yielded D and trimming. This sample holds tens of thousands of clones; 65% to 85% were observed only once. The ten biggest clones cover around 53% of the sample.

The chain employs TRBV28 and TRBJ1-4, with 7 bases aligning to TRBD1. The source is a man in his 70s with acute or convalescent COVID-19. Material: peripheral blood. The CDR3 protein is CASSLSYRGTNEKLFF. The sequenced DNA: TGTGCCAGCAGTTTAAGTTACAGGGGCACTAATGAAAAACTGTTTTTT.